This T cell receptor beta chain is drawn from a study of blood T cell repertoires in COVID-19. Study in general: Sources were T cells, B-cell-depleted T cells, or PBMCs; the material itself was cDNA or gDNA.

Clones were sequenced by immunoSEQ multiplex PCR, and TCRdb holds only the in-frame ones, with some missing. The sample includes around 140,000 clones, 86% of them seen just once. Trimming cost V 5 bases and J 9 bases, with 17 bases left between them. This CDR3 region has 15 residues. The V gene's germline CDR1 is MRHNA and CDR2 SNTAGT. The chain has TRBV6-4 and TRBJ1-6, with D maybe TRBD1 (5 bases). The sequence derives from a woman in her 70s with COVID-19, enrolled during active disease. Sequences were obtained from peripheral blood. The CDR3 loop reads CASSFYGGGGSPLHF. The DNA of the CDR3 is TGTGCCAGCAGTTTCTACGGGGGAGGTGGTTCACCCCTCCACTTT.